The rows below give T cell receptor beta chains drawn from one sample of a study of cytotoxic CD8 clonotypes in ibrutinib-treated CLL. Assay: immunoSEQ multiplex PCR; the TCRdb copy retains only in-frame clones and omits some. The sample includes 30,000 to 40,000 clones, 49% of them seen just once. Sample: PBMCs, taken before ibrutinib treatment. The receptors were sampled from a human donor with chronic lymphocytic leukemia. Both conserved end residues are part of each CDR3. Fields, in order: D gene, clone size, V gene, J gene, CDR3 DNA, CDR3 protein. The D gene is left open where the match is weak. The size entry is marked missing in some rows and otherwise reads once, few, many or a size class.

d_gene: NA
abundance: NA
v_gene: TRBV13
j_gene: TRBJ2-3
CDR3nt: TGTGCCAGCAGCTTACGTTATGGACAGATGGGCACAGATACGCAGTATTTT
CDR3aa: CASSLRYGQMGTDTQYF

d_gene: NA
abundance: NA
v_gene: TRBV5-1
j_gene: TRBJ2-2
CDR3nt: TGCGCCAGCAGCTTGGCACCCACCAACACCGGGGAGCTGTTTTTT
CDR3aa: CASSLAPTNTGELFF

d_gene: TRBD1
abundance: NA
v_gene: TRBV6-6
j_gene: TRBJ2-5
CDR3nt: TGTGCCAGCAGCTGGGACAGGCACCAAGAGACCCAGTACTTC
CDR3aa: CASSWDRHQETQYF

d_gene: NA
abundance: NA
v_gene: TRBV6-1
j_gene: TRBJ1-2
CDR3nt: TGTGCCAGCCGGGACTTCGGGCACTATGGCTACACCTTC
CDR3aa: CASRDFGHYGYTF

d_gene: NA
abundance: once
v_gene: TRBV5-1
j_gene: TRBJ1-1
CDR3nt: TGCGCCAGCAGCTTGAATAGCCCCTTTGAAGCTTTCTTT
CDR3aa: CASSLNSPFEAFF

d_gene: NA
abundance: NA
v_gene: TRBV5-4
j_gene: TRBJ2-7
CDR3nt: TGTGCCAGCAGCTTGGGGGGAGCCCCTAGATCCTACGAGCAGTACTTC
CDR3aa: CASSLGGAPRSYEQYF

d_gene: NA
abundance: NA
v_gene: TRBV12-5
j_gene: TRBJ1-5
CDR3nt: TGTGCTAGTGGTTTGCCACCCGGGGGGCCTAATCAGCCCCAGCATTTT
CDR3aa: CASGLPPGGPNQPQHF

d_gene: NA
abundance: NA
v_gene: TRBV4-1
j_gene: TRBJ1-2
CDR3nt: TGCGCCAGCAGCCAGGCCGTGGCGCTACGGACCTATGGCTACACCTTC
CDR3aa: CASSQAVALRTYGYTF

d_gene: NA
abundance: few
v_gene: TRBV18
j_gene: TRBJ1-2
CDR3nt: TGTGCCAGCTCACCCGGGGGGCGCGACTATGGCTACACCTTC
CDR3aa: CASSPGGRDYGYTF

d_gene: NA
abundance: few
v_gene: TRBV21-1
j_gene: TRBJ2-7
CDR3nt: TGTGCCAGCAGCTCCCAGAGCAGTTCCTCCTACGAGCAGTACTTC
CDR3aa: CASSSQSSSSYEQYF